One sample yielded the 6 T cell receptor beta chains listed below, sequenced in a study of T cell responses to AZD1222 COVID-19 vaccine. Using immunoSEQ multiplex PCR, the repertoire was profiled, and TCRdb retains in-frame clones only, with some absent. The repertoire holds roughly 140,000 clones, with approximately 90% as singletons. The material was peripheral blood, obtained on day 0 of AZD1222 vaccination. The receptors shown here come from an adult in good health.

This chain uses TRBV24-1 with TRBJ2-5; no clear D gene. Germline CDR1 reads KGHDR; CDR2 reads SFDVKD. The V end was cut by 12 bases, the J end by 3 bases, with 16 bases between. This CDR3 region has 13 residues. CDR3 sequence: CAPSQCAEETQYF. In nucleotides, the CDR3 is TGTGCCCCCTCCCAGTGTGCTGAAGAGACCCAGTACTTC.

This rearrangement joins TRBV28 to TRBJ1-2; 8 bases align to TRBD1. J was trimmed by 4 bases and V by 2 bases; bases with no gene match: 9. Germline V lookup: CDR1 MDHEN, CDR2 SYDVKM. The CDR3 runs to 16 residues. Here the CDR3 DNA reads TGTGCCAGCAGTTTAAGCTTGGACAGGGTTCTCTATGGCTACACCTTC. Its translation is CASSLSLDRVLYGYTF.

The gene calls are TRBV5-1 and TRBJ2-2, with D perhaps matching TRBD2 (5 bases). With 4 bases removed from V and 6 bases from J, the gap between germline ends came to 10 bases. Germline lookup yields CDR1 SGHRS and CDR2 YFSETQ. This CDR3 spans 13 amino acids. For the CDR3, the DNA is TGCGCCAGCAGCCGGGATCCCCCCGGGGAGCTGTTTTTT. This sequence encodes CASSRDPPGELFF.

The V gene is TRBV3-1 (or the pseudogene TRBV3-2), the J gene TRBJ2-5; TRBD2 matches 15 bases. The J segment lost 2 bases and the V segment lost 2 bases, leaving 9 bases of the junction unmatched. This CDR3 spans 19 amino acids. Germline-derived CDR1 and CDR2 are LGHDT and YNNKEL (reference sequence). The CDR3: CASSQSRGLAGGRQETQYF. CDR3 DNA: TGTGCCAGCAGCCAATCCCGGGGACTAGCGGGAGGTCGTCAAGAGACCCAGTACTTC.

The chain links TRBV5-6 to TRBJ2-1, with 7 bases fitting TRBD2. Per the germline V gene, CDR1 is SGHDT and CDR2 is YYEEEE. This CDR3 has 15 amino acids. The J segment lost 3 bases and the V segment lost 7 bases, leaving 10 bases of the junction unmatched. In DNA form, the CDR3 reads TGTGCCAGCTTTCGGACGGGAGGACTCTACAATGAGCAGTTCTTC. Translated: CASFRTGGLYNEQFF.

The chain carries TRBV5-8 and TRBJ1-2; no firm D call. The V end was cut by 2 bases, the J end by 6 bases, with 14 bases between. This CDR3 is 14 amino acids long. Germline V gene sequence: CDR1 SGHTS, CDR2 YDEGEE. The CDR3 DNA sequence: TGTGCCAGCAGCTTCAGCAGGTTCCTGAATGGCTACACCTTC. It is translated as CASSFSRFLNGYTF.